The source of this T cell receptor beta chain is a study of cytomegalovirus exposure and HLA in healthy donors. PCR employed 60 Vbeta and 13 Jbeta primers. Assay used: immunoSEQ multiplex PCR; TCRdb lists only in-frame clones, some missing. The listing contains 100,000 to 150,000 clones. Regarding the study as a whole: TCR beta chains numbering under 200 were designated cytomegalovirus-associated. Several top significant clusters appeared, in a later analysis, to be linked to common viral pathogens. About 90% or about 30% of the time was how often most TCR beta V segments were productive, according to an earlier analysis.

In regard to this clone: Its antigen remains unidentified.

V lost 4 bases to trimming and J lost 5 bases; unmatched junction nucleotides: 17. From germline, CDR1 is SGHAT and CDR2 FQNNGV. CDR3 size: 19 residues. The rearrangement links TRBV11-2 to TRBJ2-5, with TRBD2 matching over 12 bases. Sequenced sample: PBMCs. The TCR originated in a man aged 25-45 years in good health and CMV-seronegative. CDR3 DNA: TGTGCCAGCAGCTCGACGACTAGCGGGGGAGTGGGATTCAGGGAGACCCAGTACTTC. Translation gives CASSSTTSGGVGFRETQYF.